The present TCR beta chain was sequenced within a study of T cell responses to AZD1222 COVID-19 vaccine. Profiling relied on immunoSEQ multiplex PCR, and the TCRdb table lists in-frame clones only, not all of them. The sample holds about 130,000 clones, roughly 91% seen once. The CDR3 is 13 amino acids. With V trimmed by 6 bases and J by 4 bases, 5 bases remained unmatched. The germline gives CDR1 SQVTM, CDR2 ANQGSEA. The clonotype originates from an adult who received the AZD1222 COVID-19 vaccine. The chain joins TRBV29-1 to TRBJ2-2, with 7 bases fitting TRBD1. The source was peripheral blood, collected 28 days after the second AZD1222 dose. The CDR3 DNA sequence: TGCAGCGTGGGTAGGGGGCTCACCGGGGAGCTGTTTTTT. Its protein is CSVGRGLTGELFF.